These 9 T cell receptor beta chains were sequenced from one sample in a study of shared clonotypes between healthy human individuals. Some clones are missing from TCRdb's copy, which holds only in-frame ones; the method was immunoSEQ multiplex PCR. The sample records 2 million to 2.5 million clones, approximately 95% being singletons. Naive CD8 isolation took CD45RO-negative cells positively selected for CCR7 and excluded terminally differentiated effector memory CD45RA+ cells. Material: naive CD8+ T cells sorted from blood. The receptors stem from a man younger than 35 in good health.

This chain links TRBV14 with TRBJ1-3, with 9 bases identical to TRBD1. The CDR3 has 17 amino acids. Per the germline V gene, CDR1 is SGHDN and CDR2 is FVKESK. The trim removed 6 bases at V and 4 bases at J, leaving 13 bases unmatched. CDR3 in amino acids: CASRTGTGNPGGNTIYF. CDR3 sequence (DNA): TGTGCCAGCAGGACCGGGACAGGGAACCCGGGAGGAAACACCATATATTTT.

This chain joins TRBV4-1 and TRBJ2-2; TRBD1 matches 7 bases. J gave up 0 bases and V 3 bases, and 4 bases lay outside the gene matches. The germline V gene has CDR1 MGHRA and CDR2 YSYEKL. This CDR3 has 16 residues. CDR3 bases: TGCGCCAGCAGCCACGAGGGACAGACGAACACCGGGGAGCTGTTTTTT. Protein: CASSHEGQTNTGELFF.

V and J are TRBV9 and TRBJ1-3, with unresolved D. CDR3 length equals 13 residues. The V gene's germline CDR1 is SGDLS and CDR2 YYNGEE. V was pared by 4 bases and J by 2 bases, with 7 bases between. In DNA, the CDR3 is TGTGCCAGCAGCTCACCCACTGGAAACACCATATATTTT. It is translated as CASSSPTGNTIYF.

The J gene is TRBJ2-7, the V gene TRBV4-1, with D perhaps matching TRBD2 (5 bases). V was clipped by 0 bases and J by 2 bases, with 17 bases between them. Germline CDR1 MGHRA, CDR2 YSYEKL. The CDR3 runs to 17 residues. CDR3 sequence (DNA): TGCGCCAGCAGCCAAGATCTAGAGGGTGATTGGACCTACGAGCAGTACTTC. It yields the protein CASSQDLEGDWTYEQYF.

The V call is TRBV27, the J call TRBJ1-4; 9 nucleotides align to TRBD1. This CDR3 has 15 amino acids. Germline CDR1 and CDR2: MNHEY and SMNVEV (reference sequence). V lost 4 bases, J lost 7 bases, and 7 bases stayed unmatched. The CDR3 DNA sequence: TGTGCCAGCAGTTCGGAGACAGGGGGGGGTGAAAAACTGTTTTTT. Amino acids: CASSSETGGGEKLFF.

This chain links TRBV4-1 with TRBJ1-5; D gene unclear. Trimming left V 0 bases short and J 7 bases short, with 10 bases between. CDR3 size: 14 residues. Germline CDR1 and CDR2: MGHRA and YSYEKL. In DNA, the CDR3 is TGCGCCAGCAGCCAAGATACTGAAAGCCAGCCCCAGCATTTT. Translated: CASSQDTESQPQHF.

CDR3 amino acids: CASSLRTSGVTDTQYF. The CDR3 DNA reads as TGTGCCAGCAGCTTAAGGACTAGCGGGGTCACAGATACGCAGTATTTT. V is TRBV7-3 and J is TRBJ2-3; 12 bases map to TRBD2. J lost 2 bases, V lost 1 base, and 1 base had no gene match. Germline CDR1 reads SGHTA; CDR2 reads FQGTGA. CDR3 length: 16 residues. Based on the CDR3 plus reference TRBV7-3 and TRBJ2-3, the full variable domain is GAGVSQTPSNKVTEKGKYVELRCDPISGHTALYWYRQSLGQGPEFLIYFQGTGAADDSGLPNDRFFAVRPEGSVSTLKIQRTERGDSAVYLCASSLRTSGVTDTQYFGPGTRLTVL.

As regards this clone: Distinct nucleotide sequences in the sample also encode this CDR3. V is TRBV7-9 and J is TRBJ2-5; no clear D gene. Trimming pared 1 base from V and 1 base from J, leaving 7 bases between. The CDR3 has 14 amino acids. Looked up from germline, CDR1 is SEHNR and CDR2 is FQNEAQ (reference sequence). CDR3 DNA sequence: TGTGCCAGCAGCTTAGTGGGGTCCCAAGAGACCCAGTACTTC. This gives the protein CASSLVGSQETQYF.

This chain connects TRBV19 to TRBJ2-7, with a possible D match to TRBD2 (6 bases). CDR1 and CDR2 from the germline V gene are LNHDA and SQIVND (reference sequence). Trimming left V 4 bases short and J 0 bases short, with 10 bases between. The CDR3 contains 14 residues. The CDR3 sequence is CASSNSGTSYEQYF. CDR3 nucleotides: TGTGCCAGTAGTAATAGCGGCACCTCCTACGAGCAGTACTTC.